A selection of T cell receptor beta chains follows, all from one sample in a study of blood T cell repertoires in COVID-19. Generated by immunoSEQ multiplex PCR, the TCRdb table keeps only in-frame clones and is missing some. In the table there are fewer than 350,000 clones, around 84% of which are singletons. The sequencing sample was made of PBMCs or T cells enriched from blood (not recorded which). These receptor sequences come from a woman in her thirties who had been exposed to COVID-19. Both conserved end residues are part of each CDR3. Each record gives: J gene, D gene, clone size, V gene, CDR3 DNA, CDR3 protein. D genes are given only for firm matches. Clone size appears in some rows only: once, few, many, or a class for an expanded clone.

J: TRBJ1-6; D: TRBD1; size: -; V: TRBV7-9; DNA: TGTGCCAGCAGTACCGGGACAGGGAGCCCTGGGTCACCCCTCCACTTT; CDR3: CASSTGTGSPGSPLHF
J: TRBJ1-5; D: -; size: -; V: TRBV19; DNA: TGTGCCAGTAGTATTAACAGTGATAGCAATCAGCCCCAGCATTTT; CDR3: CASSINSDSNQPQHF
J: TRBJ2-1; D: -; size: -; V: TRBV5-8; DNA: TGTGCCAGCAGCTTGGCTTACTCCTACAATGAGCAGTTCTTC; CDR3: CASSLAYSYNEQFF
J: TRBJ1-3; D: -; size: -; V: TRBV19; DNA: TGTGCCAGTAGTCCAATCCCGAGTGCATCTGGAAACACCATATATTTT; CDR3: CASSPIPSASGNTIYF
J: TRBJ1-5; D: TRBD1; size: few; V: TRBV29-1; DNA: TGCAGCGTTGGACAGGGAGATAGTCAGCCCCAGCATTTT; CDR3: CSVGQGDSQPQHF
J: TRBJ1-2; D: -; size: -; V: TRBV23-1; DNA: TGCGCCAGCAGTCAACGCAGGGCTAACTATGGCTACACCTTC; CDR3: CASSQRRANYGYTF
J: TRBJ1-4; D: TRBD1; size: -; V: TRBV14; DNA: TGTGCCAGCAGCCAAACACAGGGGGCGTCGGGAAAACTGTTTTTT; CDR3: CASSQTQGASGKLFF
J: TRBJ2-7; D: TRBD1; size: -; V: TRBV7-2; DNA: TGTGCCAGCAGTCCTCCGACAGGGAGATTTGGGCAGTACTTC; CDR3: CASSPPTGRFGQYF
J: TRBJ2-1; D: TRBD2; size: once; V: TRBV11-1; DNA: TGTGCCAGCAGCTTATTGGGAAGGGTAGCGGGAAATGAGCAGTTCTTC; CDR3: CASSLLGRVAGNEQFF
J: TRBJ1-6; D: -; size: -; V: TRBV30; DNA: TGTGCCTGGACCGACCAGGGATTAGGGTCACCCCTCCACTTT; CDR3: CAWTDQGLGSPLHF
J: TRBJ2-7; D: TRBD2; size: -; V: TRBV27; DNA: TGTGCCAGCAGTCCCCTAGGGCTAGCGGGAGTTTACGAGCAGTACTTC; CDR3: CASSPLGLAGVYEQYF
J: TRBJ2-7; D: TRBD1; size: once; V: TRBV30; DNA: TGTGCCTGGAGTGTAAGACAGGGGGCGCGAGAGCAGTACTTC; CDR3: CAWSVRQGAREQYF
J: TRBJ2-2; D: TRBD2; size: -; V: TRBV5-6; DNA: TGTGCCAGCAGCACGCTAGCGGGAGAGATCGGGGAGCTGTTTTTT; CDR3: CASSTLAGEIGELFF
J: TRBJ1-4; D: TRBD1; size: once; V: TRBV5-5; DNA: TGTGCCAGCAGGTTCGGGACAGGGGGTGAAAAACTGTTTTTT; CDR3: CASRFGTGGEKLFF
J: TRBJ1-5; D: -; size: once; V: TRBV19; DNA: TGTGCCAGTAGTATAGAATATAGCAATCAGCCCCAGCATTTT; CDR3: CASSIEYSNQPQHF